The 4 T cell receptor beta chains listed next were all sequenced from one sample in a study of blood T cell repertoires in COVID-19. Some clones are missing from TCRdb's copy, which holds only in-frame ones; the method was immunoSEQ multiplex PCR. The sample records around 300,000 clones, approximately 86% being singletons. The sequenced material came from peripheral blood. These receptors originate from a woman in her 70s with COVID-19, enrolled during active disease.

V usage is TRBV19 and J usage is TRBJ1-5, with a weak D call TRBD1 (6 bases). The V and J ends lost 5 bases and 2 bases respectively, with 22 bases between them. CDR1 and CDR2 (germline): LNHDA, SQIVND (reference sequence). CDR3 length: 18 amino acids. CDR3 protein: CASSAGPVGTGRNQPQHF. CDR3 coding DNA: TGTGCCAGTAGTGCGGGTCCGGTGGGAACAGGGCGCAATCAGCCCCAGCATTTT.

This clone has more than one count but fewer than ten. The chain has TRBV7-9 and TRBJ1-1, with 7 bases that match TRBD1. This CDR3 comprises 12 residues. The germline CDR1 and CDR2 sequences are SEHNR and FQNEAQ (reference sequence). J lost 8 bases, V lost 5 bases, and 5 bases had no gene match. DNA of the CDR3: TGTGCCAGCAGCCCCGACAGGGAAGAAGCTTTCTTT. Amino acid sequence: CASSPDREEAFF.

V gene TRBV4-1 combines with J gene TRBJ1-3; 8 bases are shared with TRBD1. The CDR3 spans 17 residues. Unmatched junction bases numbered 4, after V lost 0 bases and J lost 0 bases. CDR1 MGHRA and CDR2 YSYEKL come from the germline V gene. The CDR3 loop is CASSQEDRAVSGNTIYF. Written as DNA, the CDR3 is TGCGCCAGCAGCCAAGAGGACAGGGCCGTCTCTGGAAACACCATATATTTT.

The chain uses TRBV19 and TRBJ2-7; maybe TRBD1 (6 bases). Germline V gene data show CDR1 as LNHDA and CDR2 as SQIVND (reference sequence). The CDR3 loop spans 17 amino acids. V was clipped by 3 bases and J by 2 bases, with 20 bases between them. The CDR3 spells CASSIKSGQGLPYEQYF. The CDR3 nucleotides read TGTGCCAGTAGTATTAAGTCGGGGCAGGGGCTTCCCTACGAGCAGTACTTC. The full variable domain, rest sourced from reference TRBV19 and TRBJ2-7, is DGGITQSPKYLFRKEGQNVTLSCEQNLNHDAMYWYRQDPGQGLRLIYYSQIVNDFQKGDIAEGYSVSREKKESFPLTVTSAQKNPTAFYLCASSIKSGQGLPYEQYFGPGTRLTVT.